These T cell receptor beta chains were read from a single sample in a study of T-cell reconstitution after alpha-beta-depleted transplantation in children. Via MiXCR, TCRdb re-called the PCR reads, giving one row per CDR3 protein. The sample lists approximately 590,000 distinct CDR3 sequences, over 9.5% occurring once. The starting material was PBMCs from the stem cell graft donor, obtained from the stem cell graft. Receptor source: a human donor who donated a stem cell graft to a child with acute myeloid leukemia. Each CDR3 is given with its conserved first and last residue. The order of the fields is CDR3 DNA, CDR3 protein, J gene, V gene, clone size, D gene. The D gene is left open where the match is weak. Rows may omit the clone size; those that give it use once, few, many or a size class.

CDR3 DNA: TGTGCCAGCAGCTTAGTTTTTTTCGGGGCGGGAGGCAACGAGCAGTACTTC; CDR3 protein: CASSLVFFGAGGNEQYF; J gene: TRBJ2-7; V gene: TRBV7-2; clone size: few; D gene: TRBD2
CDR3 DNA: TGTGCCAGCAGCCCCCTCTACGAGCAGTACTTC; CDR3 protein: CASSPLYEQYF; J gene: TRBJ2-7; V gene: TRBV6-2/TRBV6-3; clone size: many; D gene: NA
CDR3 DNA: TGCGCCAGCAGCCAAGAGAACGGGGCCTACAATGAGCAGTTCTTC; CDR3 protein: CASSQENGAYNEQFF; J gene: TRBJ2-1; V gene: TRBV4-3; clone size: few; D gene: NA
CDR3 DNA: TGCAGTGCTAGATCCGGGGGTTCTGGAAACACCATATATTTT; CDR3 protein: CSARSGGSGNTIYF; J gene: TRBJ1-3; V gene: TRBV20-1; clone size: many; D gene: NA
CDR3 DNA: TGTGCCAGCAGTCTTACTAGCGGGGCTAGCACAGATACGCAGTATTTT; CDR3 protein: CASSLTSGASTDTQYF; J gene: TRBJ2-3; V gene: TRBV6-1; clone size: few; D gene: TRBD2
CDR3 DNA: TGCGCCAGCAGCTTGCAGCCAGGGGGTGGCGAGCAGTACTTC; CDR3 protein: CASSLQPGGGEQYF; J gene: TRBJ2-7; V gene: TRBV5-1; clone size: many; D gene: TRBD1
CDR3 DNA: TGTGCCAGCAGCCCGGTAGGGCGACGGATAGAGATGGCCCAGTACTTC; CDR3 protein: CASSPVGRRIEMAQYF; J gene: TRBJ2-5; V gene: TRBV11-2; clone size: few; D gene: NA
CDR3 DNA: TGTGCCAGCAGACAATACCGGGACTCCCACAATGAGCAGTTCTTC; CDR3 protein: CASRQYRDSHNEQFF; J gene: TRBJ2-1; V gene: TRBV2; clone size: NA; D gene: NA
CDR3 DNA: TGTGCCAGCAGCTTATCTACCTGGGACAACACCGGGGAGCTGTTTTTT; CDR3 protein: CASSLSTWDNTGELFF; J gene: TRBJ2-2; V gene: TRBV7-2; clone size: NA; D gene: NA
CDR3 DNA: TGTGCCACCAGCAGAGGACTAGCGGGAGATGGAGATACGCAGTATTTT; CDR3 protein: CATSRGLAGDGDTQYF; J gene: TRBJ2-3; V gene: TRBV15; clone size: NA; D gene: TRBD2
CDR3 DNA: TGTGCCACCAGCAGAGGTTTGGGAGATGAGCAGTTCTTC; CDR3 protein: CATSRGLGDEQFF; J gene: TRBJ2-1; V gene: TRBV15; clone size: many; D gene: NA
CDR3 DNA: TGTGCCAGCAGTTACATGCAGGGACCGGAGACCCAGTACTTC; CDR3 protein: CASSYMQGPETQYF; J gene: TRBJ2-5; V gene: TRBV6-5; clone size: few; D gene: NA
CDR3 DNA: TGTGCCAGTAGTATTCCTAACAGGGCTTCCTACGAGCAGTACTTC; CDR3 protein: CASSIPNRASYEQYF; J gene: TRBJ2-7; V gene: TRBV19; clone size: few; D gene: NA
CDR3 DNA: TGCGCCAGCAGCTTGACGGTCCAAGGAAACACCATATATTTT; CDR3 protein: CASSLTVQGNTIYF; J gene: TRBJ1-3; V gene: TRBV5-1; clone size: NA; D gene: NA
CDR3 DNA: TGCATCGTCCCGGGACAGGCTAATGAAAAACTGTTTTTT; CDR3 protein: CIVPGQANEKLFF; J gene: TRBJ1-4; V gene: TRBV29-1; clone size: NA; D gene: TRBD1
CDR3 DNA: TGCGCCAGCAGCTTGGCCACACAGGGTGAAGCTTTCTTT; CDR3 protein: CASSLATQGEAFF; J gene: TRBJ1-1; V gene: TRBV5-1; clone size: NA; D gene: NA
CDR3 DNA: TGTGCCAGCAGTGGGGCTAGCGGGAGTTGCCGCTTC; CDR3 protein: CASSGASGSCRF; J gene: TRBJ2-7; V gene: TRBV6-1; clone size: NA; D gene: TRBD2
CDR3 DNA: TGTGCCAGCAGGGAAAGAAGGGGGCCAGCTAATTCACCCCTCCACTTT; CDR3 protein: CASRERRGPANSPLHF; J gene: TRBJ1-6; V gene: TRBV27; clone size: few; D gene: TRBD1
CDR3 DNA: TGTGCCAGCAGCTTTTTGGGACTAGCGAGGACCGGGGAGCTGTTTTTT; CDR3 protein: CASSFLGLARTGELFF; J gene: TRBJ2-2; V gene: TRBV7-2; clone size: few; D gene: TRBD2
CDR3 DNA: TGTGCCAGCAATGGAGAAGGGGGCGAGCAGTACTTC; CDR3 protein: CASNGEGGEQYF; J gene: TRBJ2-7; V gene: TRBV2; clone size: few; D gene: NA
CDR3 DNA: TGTGCCAGCAGCTTACAGCCAACAGGCGAGCAGTACTTC; CDR3 protein: CASSLQPTGEQYF; J gene: TRBJ2-7; V gene: TRBV7-3; clone size: few; D gene: NA
CDR3 DNA: TGTGCCAGCAGCTCCACCCACTCCCTGGAGTACTTC; CDR3 protein: CASSSTHSLEYF; J gene: TRBJ2-7; V gene: TRBV6-2/TRBV6-3; clone size: many; D gene: NA